Listed below are T cell receptor beta chains from one sample, sequenced in a study of sequential checkpoint blockade in melanoma. The method was immunoSEQ multiplex PCR; TCRdb's version includes in-frame clones alone and lacks a portion of them. The sample yields 17,000 or so clones, over 60% seen once. The starting material was CD8+ T cells sorted from blood (inferred from file names), obtained from a patient given nivolumab and ipilimumab in sequence. The receptors originated from a human donor with melanoma. Both conserved end residues are part of each CDR3. Fields, in order: clone size, V gene, D gene, J gene, CDR3 protein, CDR3 DNA. D genes are given only for firm matches. The size field is filled for only some rows; it gives once, few, many or a size class.

>.|TRBV15|.|TRBJ1-5
CATSRVPTELGDNQPQHF
TGTGCCACCAGCAGAGTGCCGACAGAGCTTGGGGACAATCAGCCCCAGCATTTT
>.|TRBV27|.|TRBJ1-2
CASRNTGYGYTF
TGTGCCAGCAGGAACACAGGCTATGGCTACACCTTC
>.|TRBV4-2|.|TRBJ2-2
CASSHSMGAGELFF
TGTGCCAGCAGCCACTCGATGGGGGCGGGGGAGCTGTTTTTT
>.|TRBV6-1|TRBD2|TRBJ2-2
CASIARGGLGELFF
TGTGCCAGCATCGCGCGGGGGGGCCTCGGGGAGCTGTTTTTT
>.|TRBV2|.|TRBJ1-1
CASSFQGRAAEAFF
TGTGCCAGCAGTTTTCAGGGGCGTGCAGCTGAAGCTTTCTTT
>.|TRBV13|.|TRBJ1-4
CASSLAGPNEKLFF
TGTGCCAGCAGCTTAGCAGGGCCGAATGAAAAACTGTTTTTT
>.|TRBV5-1|TRBD1|TRBJ1-2
CASSSSPGGRGYTF
TGCGCCAGCAGCTCGTCCCCAGGGGGCCGGGGCTACACCTTC
>few|TRBV7-9|.|TRBJ2-5
CASSSGAQGSGETQYF
TGTGCCAGCAGCTCAGGGGCCCAGGGCTCCGGGGAGACCCAGTACTTC
>.|TRBV6-4|.|TRBJ2-3
CASSDSPGGTDTQYF
TGTGCCAGCAGTGACTCGCCCGGGGGCACAGATACGCAGTATTTT
>.|TRBV7-8|.|TRBJ1-2
CASSYIEGYTF
TGTGCCAGCAGTTATATAGAGGGCTACACCTTC
>once|TRBV27|TRBD2|TRBJ2-3
CASHGLAGGPGGPGTQYF
TGTGCCAGCCATGGGCTAGCGGGGGGCCCCGGTGGCCCGGGTACGCAGTATTTT
>few|TRBV10-1|.|TRBJ1-1
CASSARGIVNTEAFF
TGCGCCAGCAGCGCCCGGGGGATCGTGAACACTGAAGCTTTCTTT
>.|TRBV4-2|.|TRBJ2-3
CASSQDWQASTDTQYF
TGTGCCAGCAGCCAAGATTGGCAGGCTAGCACAGATACGCAGTATTTT
>.|TRBV5-4|TRBD1|TRBJ2-5
CASSGRTGDETQYF
TGTGCCAGCAGCGGGAGGACAGGGGATGAGACCCAGTACTTC
>few|TRBV5-4|.|TRBJ2-3
CASSHGTLYTDTQYF
TGTGCCAGCAGCCACGGGACTCTGTACACAGATACGCAGTATTTT
>many|TRBV7-9|TRBD2|TRBJ2-3
CASSQERGGGASDTQYF
TGTGCCAGCAGCCAAGAGAGGGGCGGGGGGGCCTCAGATACGCAGTATTTT
>.|TRBV4-2|.|TRBJ1-2
CASSVSSGGYTF
TGTGCCAGCAGCGTATCCTCGGGTGGCTACACCTTC
>few|TRBV19|.|TRBJ2-7
CASSWADSYEQYF
TGTGCCAGTAGTTGGGCCGACTCCTACGAGCAGTACTTC
>few|TRBV9|.|TRBJ2-1
CASSVEAFPDEQFF
TGTGCCAGCAGCGTAGAAGCCTTTCCTGATGAGCAGTTCTTC
>.|TRBV7-8|.|TRBJ1-5
CASSLAVGQGRQPQHF
TGTGCCAGCAGCTTAGCGGTGGGGCAGGGGAGACAGCCCCAGCATTTT
>few|TRBV6-1|TRBD2|TRBJ2-1
CASSAGLDYNEQFF
TGTGCCAGCAGTGCGGGACTAGACTACAATGAGCAGTTCTTC
>.|TRBV6-6|.|TRBJ2-3
CASSYSSPGDTQYF
TGTGCCAGCAGTTACTCGTCGCCGGGGGATACGCAGTATTTT
>.|TRBV9|.|TRBJ2-1
CASSLGRGFFNEQFF
TGTGCCAGCTCCTTGGGGCGGGGTTTTTTCAATGAGCAGTTCTTC
>.|TRBV28|.|TRBJ2-1
CASSSSMNNEQFF
TGTGCCAGCAGCTCAAGCATGAACAATGAGCAGTTCTTC
>few|TRBV25-1|.|TRBJ1-1
CASSDFGRATEAFF
TGTGCCAGCAGTGACTTCGGCAGGGCCACTGAAGCTTTCTTT
>.|TRBV15|.|TRBJ2-1
CATSFPGDNEQFF
TGTGCCACCAGCTTCCCGGGGGACAATGAGCAGTTCTTC
>.|TRBV18|.|TRBJ2-1
CASSPTGAYNEQFF
TGTGCCAGCTCGCCTACCGGGGCCTACAATGAGCAGTTCTTC
>.|TRBV11-3|TRBD1|TRBJ2-7
CASSPGQSDEQYF
TGTGCCAGCAGCCCGGGACAGTCGGACGAGCAGTACTTC
>.|TRBV5-6|TRBD1|TRBJ1-2
CASSPGTGVVGYTF
TGTGCCAGCAGCCCTGGGACAGGGGTCGTCGGCTACACCTTC
>once|TRBV9|TRBD2|TRBJ2-2
CASSVQLLAGDTGELFF
TGTGCCAGCAGCGTTCAGCTACTAGCGGGGGACACCGGGGAGCTGTTTTTT
>.|TRBV4-2|.|TRBJ2-5
CASSLWADLGETQYF
TGTGCCAGCAGCTTGTGGGCTGATTTAGGAGAGACCCAGTACTTC
>.|TRBV28|.|TRBJ1-5
CASSSQGSNQPQHF
TGTGCCAGCAGTTCGCAGGGCAGCAATCAGCCCCAGCATTTT
>.|TRBV10-3|TRBD2|TRBJ2-1
CAISPGTSGGAINEQFF
TGTGCCATCAGTCCCGGGACTAGCGGGGGGGCGATCAATGAGCAGTTCTTC
>.|TRBV7-6|TRBD1|TRBJ1-6
CASSSGPPGQRSSPLHF
TGTGCCAGCAGCTCGGGGCCTCCGGGACAGCGATCTTCACCCCTCCACTTT
>.|TRBV4-3|TRBD2|TRBJ2-1
CASSQDGLAGEYNEQFF
TGCGCCAGCAGCCAAGATGGGCTAGCGGGGGAATACAATGAGCAGTTCTTC
>few|TRBV6-5|.|TRBJ1-1
CASSYTENTEAFF
TGTGCCAGCAGTTATACAGAGAACACTGAAGCTTTCTTT